This T cell receptor (beta chain) originates from a study of T-cell reconstitution after alpha-beta-depleted transplantation in children. The study's findings and limits: Where alpha-beta T cells came from about two months after transplant was reportedly several hundred expanded graft clones. By one year post-transplant, T-cell counts and diversity largely arose from T cells that were newly produced.

This clonotype came up a few times. What it binds is unknown. Trimming took off 1 base at V and 3 bases at J, with 10 bases between the two ends. This CDR3 is built from 14 residues. Germline values: CDR1 SGHRS, CDR2 YFSETQ. TCRbeta library construction was performed incorporating unique molecular identifiers. TCRdb processed the PCR reads anew with MiXCR; each CDR3 protein has one entry. This table has approximately 500,000 distinct CDR3 sequences, roughly 30% appearing once. The clonotype originates from a boy under two years old with Wiskott-Aldrich syndrome, due to receive a stem cell transplant. Sequencing was performed on PBMCs, taken before TCRalphabeta/CD19-depleted stem cell transplant. The chain carries TRBV5-1 and TRBJ2-5; either TRBD1 or TRBD2 may supply D (5 bases each). This CDR3 is CASSLPGTEETQYF. The CDR3 region has the DNA TGCGCCAGCAGCTTGCCGGGGACCGAAGAGACCCAGTACTTC. Full variable domain (missing parts from reference TRBV5-1 and TRBJ2-5): KAGVTQTPRYLIKTRGQQVTLSCSPISGHRSVSWYQQTPGQGLQFLFEYFSETQRNKGNFPGRFSGRQFSNSRSEMNVSTLELGDSALYLCASSLPGTEETQYFGPGTRLLVL.